The T cell receptor (beta chain) described here comes from a study of human T cells and chemical hapten exposure. This CDR3 contains 15 residues. CDR1 and CDR2 (germline): KGHSH, LQKENI. The V end lost 4 bases, the J end lost 6 bases, and 17 bases lay between the germline ends. General study results and limits: Those TCRs sitting above 1 in 1000 frequency stayed the same with DPC sensitization.

This clonotype was counted ten times or more. The antigen is undetermined. As for time point: patch test 3, about 24 weeks after DPC sensitization. The sample's treatment: therapeutic diphenylcyclopropenone sensitization with weekly scalp DPC. TCRdb passed the RACE reads through MiXCR, listing each CDR3 protein once. The table records about 90,000 distinct CDR3 sequences, under 13% of them present only once. The sequenced sample was whole blood, obtained in connection with sensitization to the hapten diphenylcyclopropenone (DPC). The TCR comes from a woman aged 30 to 39 with alopecia areata. Some clones in this sample may be carry-over from other donors' samples. The rearrangement uses TRBV18 and TRBJ2-3; D is perhaps TRBD1 (6 bases). CDR3 in amino acids: CASSQERTALDTQYF. The CDR3 bases are TGTGCCAGCTCACAGGAAAGGACAGCCCTGGATACGCAGTATTTT. Drawing the rest from reference TRBV18 and TRBJ2-3, the complete variable domain is NAGVMQNPRHLVRRRGQEARLRCSPMKGHSHVYWYRQLPEEGLKFMVYLQKENIIDESGMPKERFSAEFPKEGPSILRIQQVVRGDSAAYFCASSQERTALDTQYFGPGTRLTVL.